These T cell receptor beta chains were read from a single sample in a study of blood T cell repertoires in COVID-19. The assay was immunoSEQ multiplex PCR, and TCRdb's table has in-frame clones only and misses some. The data hold 30,000 to 35,000 clones, with 89% observed a single time. The sequencing input was peripheral blood. All receptors come from a man of 80 years or more with acute or convalescent COVID-19. Each CDR3 is given with its conserved first and last residue. Each record gives: V gene, J gene, CDR3 protein.

>TRBV4-1|TRBJ1-1
CASSQKILHRDRNTEAFF
>TRBV7-8|TRBJ2-1
CASSLGRGVYNEQFF
>TRBV5-1|TRBJ2-1
CASSLEPGDYNEQFF
>TRBV27|TRBJ2-1
CASRGGRSYNEQFF
>TRBV19|TRBJ2-2
CASSIGVGATGELFF
>TRBV6-5|TRBJ1-1
CASSSRGGRDTEAFF
>TRBV6-5|TRBJ2-5
CASRHGQQETQYF
>TRBV5-1|TRBJ2-1
CASSLTRGRDEQFF
>TRBV11-2|TRBJ2-1
CASSFIWDRGAYNEQFF
>TRBV6-5|TRBJ1-2
CASRQTGWGYTF
>TRBV19|TRBJ1-2
CASSPLEGAVGYTF
>TRBV6-6|TRBJ1-2
CAIWGGNYGYTF
>TRBV27|TRBJ2-1
CASATGLAAPNEQFF
>TRBV5-5|TRBJ1-2
CASSYRRANYGYTF
>TRBV28|TRBJ1-5
CASSPPQTTGAQPQHF
>TRBV19|TRBJ2-2
CASRPTGTPNTGELFF
>TRBV5-1|TRBJ1-1
CASSAQWNTEAFF